The rows below give T cell receptor beta chains drawn from one sample of a study of synovial regulatory T cells in juvenile arthritis. Profiling relied on immunoSEQ multiplex PCR, and the TCRdb table lists in-frame clones only, not all of them. The sample holds around 10,000 clones. Sequenced input: Treg cells from blood. Receptors originate from a donor aged 2-29 years with juvenile idiopathic arthritis. Both conserved end residues are part of each CDR3. Fields, in order: V gene, J gene, CDR3 protein.

TRBV6-5	TRBJ1-2	CASSYSKGVYGYTF
TRBV19	TRBJ2-7	CASRGPGQGTYEQYF
TRBV20-1	TRBJ1-4	CSAVDTEKLFF
TRBV28	TRBJ2-7	CASSFVSPGVYEQYF
TRBV19	TRBJ1-1	CAKLTVHTEAFF
TRBV2	TRBJ1-1	CASRKDRVITEAFF
TRBV6-1	TRBJ1-5	CASSQGNQPQHF
TRBV6-6	TRBJ1-4	CASSHRGGEEKLFF
TRBV2	TRBJ1-3	CASSGTVASGNTIYF
TRBV28	TRBJ1-2	CASSFPIYGYTF
TRBV18	TRBJ1-2	CATRGSTAGGYTF
TRBV19	TRBJ1-5	CASSIGKNQPQHF
TRBV6-5	TRBJ1-5	CASRSQGSNQPQHF
TRBV11-2	TRBJ2-7	CASSLATYTYEQYF
TRBV19	TRBJ2-7	CASSIIGGVGYEQYF
TRBV18	TRBJ1-4	CASSPRDGTNEKLFF
TRBV6-6	TRBJ2-7	CASRAGGRDEQYF
TRBV6-5	TRBJ1-1	CASSYSRRTTNTEAFF
TRBV6-5	TRBJ1-4	CASRSWGPNEKLFF
TRBV19	TRBJ2-3	CASSMGITDTQYF
TRBV7-8	TRBJ1-6	CASSVQGKRPLHF
TRBV11-3	TRBJ1-6	CASSFTKTGLHSPLHF
TRBV18	TRBJ1-2	CASSPQGDLGYTF